The source of this T cell receptor (beta chain) is a study of T cell responses to AZD1222 COVID-19 vaccine. This clone appeared a single time. What it binds is unknown. The V end lost 4 bases, the J end lost 10 bases, and 12 bases lay between the germline ends. The CDR3 length is 12 residues. The V gene's germline CDR1 is SGHRS and CDR2 YFSETQ. Study conclusions and caveats: The donor cohort was predominantly white British with a female majority, and clonal diversity may have been underestimated.

Measured with immunoSEQ multiplex PCR; TCRdb has only the in-frame clones, and not every one. Among about 130,000 clones, more than 70% were seen once, and the ten largest hold roughly 10%. Sequences were derived from peripheral blood, sampled on day 0 of AZD1222 vaccination. The V call is TRBV5-1, the J call TRBJ2-1, with a possible D match to TRBD2 (7 bases). The source is an adult in good health. Here the CDR3 DNA reads TGCGCCAGCAGCCCCGGGGGGCACGAGCAGTTCTTC. This encodes CASSPGGHEQFF.